This TCR beta chain was found in a study of radiotherapy plus CTLA-4 blockade in lung cancer. The overall study: About 17% of enrolled patients responded objectively, and around 30% had disease control.

The repertoire was sequenced with immunoSEQ multiplex PCR; TCRdb's copy has only in-frame clones and lacks some. The table has about 55,000 clones, about 80% seen once. CDR3 length: 13 amino acids. The germline CDR1 and CDR2 sequences are MNHEY and SVGAGI. V was clipped by 7 bases and J by 3 bases; unmatched bases: 4. Study results and caveats: Some TCR clones had been derived from tumors. These clones expanded in peripheral blood after radiotherapy plus ipilimumab. Early clonal dynamics of blood T cells, together with interferon-beta, were reported as the best response predictor.

Focal radiation plus CTLA-4 blockade with ipilimumab was given to patients with chemo-refractory metastatic non-small-cell lung cancer. A remark on this clone: The antigen remains undetermined.

The V gene is TRBV6-5, the J gene TRBJ1-2; 8 positions match TRBD1. The sequences come from peripheral blood, collected from a patient treated with radiotherapy plus ipilimumab. This TCR was recovered from a human donor with non-small cell lung cancer whose response to radiotherapy plus ipilimumab could not be evaluated. CDR3 loop: CASTRQGYYGYTF. The CDR3 nucleotides are TGTGCCAGCACTCGACAGGGGTACTATGGCTACACCTTC.